This TCR beta chain was identified during a study of cytomegalovirus exposure and HLA in healthy donors. Researchers ran the PCR with 60 Vbeta and 13 Jbeta primers. The repertoire was sequenced with immunoSEQ multiplex PCR; TCRdb's copy has only in-frame clones and lacks some. Among about 180,000 clones listed, about 75% were seen once. The trim removed 1 base at V and 2 bases at J, leaving 5 bases unmatched. This CDR3 is 16 amino acids long. Germline CDR1 SGHDN, CDR2 FVKESK. The sequence came from a man aged 35 to 55 in good health and CMV-seropositive. The sequenced material came from PBMCs. The V call is TRBV14, the J call TRBJ2-1; TRBD2 matches at 7 bases. For the CDR3, the DNA is TGTGCCAGCAGCCAAGTCCGAGGGAGGGCCTACAATGAGCAGTTCTTC. Protein product: CASSQVRGRAYNEQFF.